This is a list of T cell receptor beta chains from one sample in a study of beta chain features in type 1 diabetes. TCRdb keeps only in-frame clones here, not all; method: immunoSEQ multiplex PCR. This sample yields some 160,000 clones, of which just over 8% are seen a single time; around 0.5% belongs to the top ten. The sequenced sample was central memory CD4+ T cells from blood. These TCRs come from a young woman with type 1 diabetes. Each CDR3 is given with its conserved first and last residue. A D gene is named only where the DNA matches it firmly. Clone size is shown for a subset of rows, as once, few, many or a class of expanded clone.

j_gene: TRBJ2-7; v_gene: TRBV11-2; abundance: few; d_gene: TRBD2; CDR3aa: CASSPGGDYEQYF; CDR3nt: TGTGCCAGCAGTCCGGGAGGGGACTACGAGCAGTACTTC
j_gene: TRBJ2-7; v_gene: TRBV6-6; abundance: few; d_gene: TRBD1; CDR3aa: CASRTGGNEQYF; CDR3nt: TGTGCCAGCCGGACAGGGGGCAACGAGCAGTACTTC
j_gene: TRBJ1-1; v_gene: TRBV9; abundance: few; d_gene: -; CDR3aa: CASSGTPNTEAFF; CDR3nt: TGTGCCAGCAGCGGGACACCGAACACTGAAGCTTTCTTT
j_gene: TRBJ1-2; v_gene: TRBV27; abundance: few; d_gene: -; CDR3aa: CASSLYQGGYGYTF; CDR3nt: TGTGCCAGCAGTTTATATCAGGGAGGCTATGGCTACACCTTC
j_gene: TRBJ2-5; v_gene: TRBV28; abundance: few; d_gene: -; CDR3aa: CASSSGGGETQYF; CDR3nt: TGTGCCAGCAGTTCAGGGGGAGGAGAGACCCAGTACTTC
j_gene: TRBJ1-1; v_gene: TRBV7-2; abundance: few; d_gene: -; CDR3aa: CASSFEGLMNTEAFF; CDR3nt: TGTGCCAGCAGCTTTGAGGGCCTAATGAACACTGAAGCTTTCTTT
j_gene: TRBJ1-5; v_gene: TRBV27; abundance: -; d_gene: -; CDR3aa: CASSLFASSGGNQPQHF; CDR3nt: TGTGCCAGCAGTTTATTTGCGTCTTCGGGGGGCAATCAGCCCCAGCATTTT
j_gene: TRBJ2-7; v_gene: TRBV18; abundance: few; d_gene: TRBD2; CDR3aa: CASSPVLTSDTYEQYF; CDR3nt: TGTGCCAGCTCACCAGTTCTAACTAGCGATACCTACGAGCAGTACTTC
j_gene: TRBJ2-7; v_gene: TRBV2; abundance: few; d_gene: -; CDR3aa: CASTDWDKRAYEQYF; CDR3nt: TGTGCCAGCACCGACTGGGACAAGAGGGCCTACGAGCAGTACTTC
j_gene: TRBJ2-5; v_gene: TRBV5-1; abundance: -; d_gene: TRBD1; CDR3aa: CASSRDRGKETQYF; CDR3nt: TGCGCCAGCAGCCGGGACAGGGGGAAAGAGACCCAGTACTTC
j_gene: TRBJ2-6; v_gene: TRBV11-2; abundance: -; d_gene: -; CDR3aa: CASSLTDRLSGANVLTF; CDR3nt: TGTGCCAGCAGCTTAACAGACAGACTCTCTGGGGCCAACGTCCTGACTTTC
j_gene: TRBJ2-3; v_gene: TRBV11-3; abundance: -; d_gene: -; CDR3aa: CASSLTFGRSTDTQYF; CDR3nt: TGTGCCAGCAGCTTAACGTTCGGGAGAAGCACAGATACGCAGTATTTT
j_gene: TRBJ1-4; v_gene: TRBV5-6; abundance: -; d_gene: TRBD1; CDR3aa: CASSLVGGEEKLFF; CDR3nt: TGTGCCAGCAGCTTGGTAGGGGGCGAAGAAAAACTGTTTTTT
j_gene: TRBJ2-2; v_gene: TRBV6-5; abundance: -; d_gene: -; CDR3aa: CASTSLSGELFF; CDR3nt: TGTGCCAGCACCTCCCTGTCCGGGGAGCTGTTTTTT
j_gene: TRBJ2-7; v_gene: TRBV23-1; abundance: few; d_gene: TRBD1; CDR3aa: CASSQSQGDPYEQYF; CDR3nt: TGCGCCAGCAGTCAATCGCAGGGGGACCCCTACGAGCAGTACTTC
j_gene: TRBJ2-1; v_gene: TRBV5-1; abundance: many; d_gene: -; CDR3aa: CASSLEGYEQFF; CDR3nt: TGCGCCAGCAGCTTGGAGGGGTATGAGCAGTTCTTC
j_gene: TRBJ2-5; v_gene: TRBV7-8; abundance: -; d_gene: -; CDR3aa: CASSPGRAQTQYF; CDR3nt: TGTGCCAGCAGCCCGGGCAGGGCGCAGACCCAGTACTTC
j_gene: TRBJ2-7; v_gene: TRBV19; abundance: -; d_gene: -; CDR3aa: CASSPASAYEQYF; CDR3nt: TGTGCCAGTAGTCCCGCCAGTGCCTACGAGCAGTACTTC
j_gene: TRBJ1-1; v_gene: TRBV15; abundance: -; d_gene: TRBD1; CDR3aa: CATSGDFRGAAEAFF; CDR3nt: TGTGCCACCAGCGGAGACTTCAGGGGGGCCGCTGAAGCTTTCTTT
j_gene: TRBJ1-2; v_gene: TRBV9; abundance: few; d_gene: TRBD1; CDR3aa: CASSAGQEDYGYTF; CDR3nt: TGTGCCAGCAGCGCCGGACAGGAGGACTATGGCTACACCTTC
j_gene: TRBJ2-4; v_gene: TRBV9; abundance: -; d_gene: -; CDR3aa: CASSVGPILAKNIQYF; CDR3nt: TGTGCCAGCAGCGTAGGTCCCATTTTAGCCAAAAACATTCAGTACTTC
j_gene: TRBJ1-3; v_gene: TRBV4-3; abundance: few; d_gene: -; CDR3aa: CASSQALVPKLTSGNTIYF; CDR3nt: TGCGCCAGCAGCCAAGCCCTCGTGCCTAAGTTAACCTCTGGAAACACCATATATTTT
j_gene: TRBJ2-1; v_gene: TRBV9; abundance: few; d_gene: -; CDR3aa: CASSVGPDNEQFF; CDR3nt: TGTGCCAGCAGCGTAGGCCCAGACAATGAGCAGTTCTTC
j_gene: TRBJ1-2; v_gene: TRBV19; abundance: few; d_gene: TRBD1; CDR3aa: CASSSYSTGQDGYTF; CDR3nt: TGTGCCAGTAGTTCCTACTCGACAGGGCAGGATGGCTACACCTTC
j_gene: TRBJ1-3; v_gene: TRBV6-5; abundance: -; d_gene: TRBD1; CDR3aa: CASSRQGAGNTIYF; CDR3nt: TGTGCCAGCAGTAGACAGGGAGCTGGAAACACCATATATTTT